The present TCR beta chain was sequenced within a study of blood T cell repertoires in COVID-19. The overall study: Researchers got acute and convalescent COVID-19 samples from the United States, Italy and Spain. T cells, B-cell-depleted T cells, or PBMCs supplied cDNA or gDNA.

Original processing methods: How many nucleated cells were present was estimated from reference gene primer amplification. Assay used: immunoSEQ multiplex PCR; TCRdb lists only in-frame clones, some missing. V and J calls and clone size are those listed in that table; D and trimming were worked out from the DNA. The sample includes roughly 160,000 clones, approximately 85% of them seen just once. Followed longitudinally, the Seattle patients had been enrolled during active infection. There are 15 residues in the CDR3. The trim removed 5 bases at V and 5 bases at J, leaving 9 bases unmatched. Germline lookup yields CDR1 SGHTA and CDR2 FQGNSA.

The gene calls are TRBV7-2 and TRBJ2-5, with TRBD1 matching 9 bases. Sequences were obtained from peripheral blood. The sequence came from a man aged 80 or over with COVID-19, enrolled during active disease. CDR3 region: CASSPQGAAMETQYF. CDR3 nucleotides: TGTGCCAGCAGCCCACAGGGGGCGGCGATGGAGACCCAGTACTTC.